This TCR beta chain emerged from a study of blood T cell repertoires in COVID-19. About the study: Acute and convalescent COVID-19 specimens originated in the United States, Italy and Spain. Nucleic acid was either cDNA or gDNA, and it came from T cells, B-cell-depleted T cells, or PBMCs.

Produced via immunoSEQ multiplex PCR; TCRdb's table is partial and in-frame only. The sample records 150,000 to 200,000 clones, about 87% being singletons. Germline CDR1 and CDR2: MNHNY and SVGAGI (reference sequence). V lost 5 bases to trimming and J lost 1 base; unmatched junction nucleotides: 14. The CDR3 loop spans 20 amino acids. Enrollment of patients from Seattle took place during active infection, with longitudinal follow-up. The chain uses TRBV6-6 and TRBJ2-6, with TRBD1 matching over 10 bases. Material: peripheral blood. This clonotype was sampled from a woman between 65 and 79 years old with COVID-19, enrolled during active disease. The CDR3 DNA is TGTGCCAGCAGTCGACGATTGGGACAGGGGTCCCGGTCTGGGGCCAACGTCCTGACTTTC. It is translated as CASSRRLGQGSRSGANVLTF.